The rows below give T cell receptor beta chains drawn from one sample of a study of response to subunit inactivated influenza vaccine. TCRdb analysed the RT-PCR reads with MiXCR anew, one entry per CDR3 protein. This table has about 530,000 distinct CDR3 sequences, 10% to 15% appearing once. Sequenced here: PBMCs from blood, sampled more than 35 days after vaccination. These receptors were taken from a man in his forties or fifties who received an inactivated influenza vaccine. Both conserved end residues are part of each CDR3. The order of the fields is clone size, V gene, D gene, J gene, CDR3 protein, CDR3 DNA. A D gene is named only where the DNA matches it firmly. Rows may omit the clone size; those that give it use once, few, many or a size class.

size: NA
V: TRBV25-1
D: NA
J: TRBJ2-5
CDR3: CASSEQTQYF
DNA: TGTGCCAGCAGTGAGCAGACCCAGTACTTC

size: NA
V: TRBV6-5
D: NA
J: TRBJ1-2
CDR3: CASSYSRGNYGYTF
DNA: TGTGCCAGCAGTTACTCGAGGGGGAACTATGGCTACACCTTC

size: many
V: TRBV10-3
D: NA
J: TRBJ2-3
CDR3: CAISDIALSTDTQYF
DNA: TGTGCCATCAGTGATATAGCCTTGAGCACAGATACGCAGTATTTT

size: NA
V: TRBV3-1
D: TRBD1
J: TRBJ2-7
CDR3: CASSQYIWDRGTSEQYF
DNA: TGTGCCAGCAGCCAATACATATGGGACAGGGGAACCAGCGAGCAGTACTTC

size: many
V: TRBV7-2
D: NA
J: TRBJ2-1
CDR3: CASSTGSNEQFF
DNA: TGTGCCAGCAGCACGGGGTCCAATGAGCAGTTCTTC

size: NA
V: TRBV10-3
D: TRBD2
J: TRBJ2-1
CDR3: CAISSSGFNEQFF
DNA: TGTGCCATCAGCAGTAGCGGGTTCAATGAGCAGTTCTTC

size: NA
V: TRBV15
D: NA
J: TRBJ2-5
CDR3: CATSRSPDLVGETQYF
DNA: TGTGCCACCAGCAGATCCCCTGACTTGGTCGGGGAGACCCAGTACTTC

size: few
V: TRBV27
D: TRBD2
J: TRBJ2-5
CDR3: CASSLSSSSGGQETQYF
DNA: TGTGCCAGCAGTTTATCTTCTTCGTCGGGAGGACAAGAGACCCAGTACTTC

size: NA
V: TRBV24-1
D: TRBD1
J: TRBJ2-3
CDR3: CATSDPTGTGITDTQYF
DNA: TGTGCCACCAGTGATCCCACCGGGACAGGCATCACAGATACGCAGTATTTT

size: NA
V: TRBV9
D: NA
J: TRBJ2-3
CDR3: CASSLPRQGLHPDTQYF
DNA: TGTGCCAGCAGCCTTCCTCGGCAGGGTCTGCATCCAGATACGCAGTATTTT

size: few
V: TRBV6-2/TRBV6-3
D: TRBD2
J: TRBJ2-5
CDR3: CASSYPSGRPKGAQYF
DNA: TGTGCCAGCAGTTACCCTAGCGGGAGGCCCAAGGGAGCCCAGTACTTC

size: many
V: TRBV15
D: NA
J: TRBJ2-6
CDR3: CATSSLTGLGANVLTF
DNA: TGTGCCACCAGCAGCCTTACGGGACTTGGGGCCAACGTCCTGACTTTC

size: many
V: TRBV4-3
D: NA
J: TRBJ1-1
CDR3: CASSLRVQNTEAFF
DNA: TGCGCCAGCAGCCTACGGGTACAGAACACTGAAGCTTTCTTT

size: many
V: TRBV12-3/TRBV12-4
D: NA
J: TRBJ1-1
CDR3: CASSPRSWNTEAFF
DNA: TGTGCCAGCAGTCCCCGGTCGTGGAACACTGAAGCTTTCTTT

size: many
V: TRBV6-5
D: NA
J: TRBJ2-3
CDR3: CASSYEGLNTQYF
DNA: TGTGCCAGCAGTTACGAGGGGCTAAATACGCAGTATTTT

size: few
V: TRBV29-1
D: TRBD1
J: TRBJ1-1
CDR3: CSVNRGGTEAFF
DNA: TGCAGCGTAAACAGGGGAGGCACTGAAGCTTTCTTT

size: few
V: TRBV15
D: TRBD1
J: TRBJ1-2
CDR3: CATSSGTGGSGYTF
DNA: TGTGCCACCAGCAGCGGGACAGGGGGCTCTGGCTACACCTTC

size: few
V: TRBV7-2
D: TRBD1
J: TRBJ2-3
CDR3: CASSSRTGPDTQYF
DNA: TGTGCCAGCAGCTCCCGGACAGGGCCAGATACGCAGTATTTT